Listed below are T cell receptor beta chains from one sample, sequenced in a study of tumour-infiltrating T cells in Burkitt lymphoma. Sequencing used immunoSEQ multiplex PCR; TCRdb keeps in-frame clones, though not all of them. The profile shows 45,000 to 60,000 clones, around 32% of them singletons. The sample comprised tumor tissue. The source is a human donor with Burkitt lymphoma. Both conserved end residues are part of each CDR3. A D gene is named only where the DNA matches it firmly. Expanded clones get a size class; other rows say once, few or many, or leave the size out.

J	D	size	V	CDR3	DNA
TRBJ1-1	NA	few	TRBV5-1	CASSREVNTEAFF	TGCGCCAGCAGCCGGGAGGTGAACACTGAAGCTTTCTTT
TRBJ2-3	NA	once	TRBV6-5	CASTSLHRDADTQYF	TGTGCCAGCACCTCCCTTCACCGGGATGCAGATACGCAGTATTTT
TRBJ2-2	NA	few	TRBV28	CASSFLGTSAGAGELFF	TGTGCCAGCAGTTTTCTTGGGACTTCGGCTGGGGCCGGGGAGCTGTTTTTT
TRBJ2-5	TRBD2	few	TRBV5-1	CASSRLAGEKETQYF	TGCGCCAGCAGCAGACTAGCGGGAGAAAAAGAGACCCAGTACTTC
TRBJ2-1	TRBD1	NA	TRBV5-4	CASSTDRGGWNEQFF	TGTGCCAGCAGCACGGACAGGGGTGGATGGAATGAGCAGTTCTTC
TRBJ2-7	NA	NA	TRBV5-4	CASSLGQGSYEQYF	TGTGCCAGCAGCTTGGGGCAGGGCTCCTACGAGCAGTACTTC
TRBJ1-4	NA	few	TRBV10-1	CASSEIGRTNEKLFF	TGCGCCAGCAGTGAAATTGGGAGGACCAATGAAAAACTGTTTTTT
TRBJ1-1	NA	NA	TRBV5-4	CASSLVIVGGTEAFF	TGTGCCAGCAGCTTGGTAATTGTGGGGGGAACTGAAGCTTTCTTT
TRBJ2-7	TRBD1	NA	TRBV11-2	CASSFAPETGVFEQYF	TGTGCCAGCAGCTTCGCCCCAGAAACAGGGGTTTTTGAGCAGTACTTC
TRBJ1-5	NA	few	TRBV2	CASSDGSEGWGQPQHF	TGTGCCAGCAGTGACGGTTCGGAGGGATGGGGTCAGCCCCAGCATTTT
TRBJ1-1	NA	NA	TRBV4-3	CASSQDSGNTEAFF	TGCGCCAGCAGCCAAGATTCCGGTAACACTGAAGCTTTCTTT
TRBJ2-7	TRBD1	once	TRBV27	CASSLKPTGAPHLGSYEQYF	TGTGCCAGCAGTTTAAAGCCGACAGGGGCACCTCATTTGGGATCCTACGAGCAGTACTTC
TRBJ2-7	TRBD1	once	TRBV4-3	CASSHRGTGADQQYF	TGCGCCAGCAGCCACAGGGGGACAGGCGCGGACCAGCAGTACTTC
TRBJ2-1	TRBD2	NA	TRBV29-1	CSAPLAGPNEQFF	TGCAGCGCCCCCCTAGCGGGACCCAATGAGCAGTTCTTC
TRBJ1-2	NA	few	TRBV5-1	CASSLGRQVANYGYTF	TGCGCCAGCAGCTTGGGGCGGCAGGTAGCTAACTATGGCTACACCTTC
TRBJ2-3	NA	NA	TRBV4-3	CASSPSSRAYTDTQYF	TGCGCCAGCAGCCCTAGTTCGCGGGCCTACACAGATACGCAGTATTTT
TRBJ1-1	NA	NA	TRBV10-2	CASSATGLYTEAFF	TGCGCCAGCAGTGCAACGGGGCTTTACACTGAAGCTTTCTTT
TRBJ1-3	TRBD1	NA	TRBV5-1	CASSLQGDGNTIYF	TGCGCCAGCAGCTTACAGGGGGACGGAAACACCATATATTTT
TRBJ1-4	NA	NA	TRBV13	CASSLRTRTEKLFF	TGTGCCAGCAGCTTACGAACGCGGACTGAAAAACTGTTTTTT
TRBJ2-6	NA	NA	TRBV5-4	CASSYRTDSGANVLTF	TGTGCCAGCAGCTACCGGACAGACTCTGGGGCCAACGTCCTGACTTTC
TRBJ2-5	NA	NA	TRBV7-9	CASGRETQYF	TGTGCCAGCGGTAGGGAGACCCAGTACTTC
TRBJ1-2	NA	few	TRBV7-2	CASSLGRIMEYGYTF	TGTGCCAGCAGCTTGGGCAGAATAATGGAATATGGCTACACCTTC
TRBJ2-5	NA	NA	TRBV20-1	CSAIMGETQYF	TGCAGTGCTATAATGGGAGAGACCCAGTACTTC
TRBJ1-4	NA	NA	TRBV4-1	CASEAGVNGEKLFF	TGCGCCAGCGAAGCAGGGGTTAACGGTGAAAAACTGTTTTTT
TRBJ1-1	NA	few	TRBV5-1	CASGRGPQDSTEAFF	TGCGCCAGCGGGAGGGGTCCCCAGGACAGCACTGAAGCTTTCTTT